Presented here are 6 T cell receptor beta chains from one specimen sequenced in a study of CD8 T cells in Susac syndrome. The authors reverse transcribed roughly 0.5 to 1 ug RNA with random hexamers. TCRdb used MiXCR to reprocess the immunoSEQ multiplex PCR reads, holding one entry per CDR3 protein. The sample has fewer than 80,000 distinct CDR3 sequences; 85% to 95% are singletons. The sample comprised CD8+ T cells from PBMCs. The origin of the receptors is a human donor in good health.

J is TRBJ2-7 and V is TRBV7-8; perhaps TRBD2 as D (5 bases). CDR3 size: 16 residues. Trimming cost V 2 bases and J 2 bases, with 16 bases left between them. In germline, CDR1 is SGHVS, CDR2 FQNEAQ. The CDR3, as DNA: TGTGCCAGCAGCTTAAGTCCAGGTCGGGAAACCTACGAGCAGTACTTC. Protein sequence: CASSLSPGRETYEQYF.

The chain combines TRBV6-2 or TRBV6-3 with TRBJ2-7; possibly TRBD1 or TRBD2 for D (5 bases each). Germline CDR1 and CDR2: MNHEY and SVGEGT. V lost 6 bases to trimming and J lost 2 bases, with 8 bases between them. CDR3 length: 12 residues. The CDR3 sequence is CASSLGAYEQYV. The CDR3 DNA reads TGTGCCAGCAGCCTGGGGGCCTACGAGCAGTACGTC.

The chain couples TRBV20-1 to TRBJ2-7; no reliable D call. V lost 0 bases and J lost 5, with 11 bases in between. The CDR3 extends over 13 amino acids. CDR1 and CDR2 from the germline V gene are DFQATT and SNEGSKA (reference sequence). The chain's CDR3 is CSARDPQENEQYV. CDR3 nucleotide sequence: TGCAGTGCTAGAGACCCCCAGGAGAACGAGCAGTACGTC.

The chain uses TRBV6-5 and TRBJ2-3; 7 bases map to TRBD2. V gave up 8 bases and J gave up 0 bases; unmatched junction bases: 8. This CDR3 is built from 15 residues. Per germline, CDR1 MNHEY and CDR2 SVGAGI. This CDR3 reads CASSTGGASTDTQYF. The CDR3 bases are TGTGCCAGCTCTACGGGGGGAGCTAGCACAGATACGCAGTATTTT.

The V and J genes are TRBV5-1 and TRBJ2-2; 10 positions agree with TRBD2. Germline CDR1 SGHRS, CDR2 YFSETQ. V trimming: 2 bases; J trimming: 0 bases; junction bases outside the gene matches: 7. This CDR3 region has 18 residues. CDR3 protein: CASSFERGLASNTGELFF. CDR3 coding DNA: TGCGCCAGCAGCTTCGAGAGGGGACTAGCGTCGAACACCGGGGAGCTGTTTTTT.

This chain connects TRBV5-6 to TRBJ2-5, with a weak D call TRBD1 (6 bases). Germline-derived CDR1 and CDR2 are SGHDT and YYEEEE. The CDR3 contains 13 residues. Trimming took 5 bases from V and 4 from J, leaving 12 bases between them. The CDR3, as DNA: TGTGCCAGCAGTCCTACAGGGTCAGAGACCCAGTACTTC. Translation: CASSPTGSETQYF.